This TCR beta chain came from a study of T cell changes during pregnancy in multiple sclerosis. The CDR3 runs 15 residues. The V gene's germline CDR1 is SGHRS and CDR2 YFSETQ. The V end was cut by 0 bases, the J end by 2 bases, with 10 bases between. The data were produced by immunoSEQ multiplex PCR, yet TCRdb's version contains in-frame clones alone and is incomplete. In the table there are 25,000 to 30,000 clones, approximately 92% of which are singletons. The gene calls are TRBV5-1 and TRBJ2-3, with D hard to call. This TCR derives from a female donor with multiple sclerosis, enrolled in a pregnancy study. Material: CD4+ T cells from peripheral blood mononuclear cells, obtained in the first trimester of pregnancy. CDR3 DNA sequence: TGCGCCAGCAGCTTGGGGGCGTCTATCACAGATACGCAGTATTTT. It codes for CASSLGASITDTQYF. The variable domain in full, with the rest retrieved from reference TRBV5-1 and TRBJ2-3, is KAGVTQTPRYLIKTRGQQVTLSCSPISGHRSVSWYQQTPGQGLQFLFEYFSETQRNKGNFPGRFSGRQFSNSRSEMNVSTLELGDSALYLCASSLGASITDTQYFGPGTRLTVL.